Presented here are 13 T cell receptor beta chains from one specimen sequenced in a study of T-cell reconstitution after alpha-beta-depleted transplantation in children. Unique molecular identifiers tagged the TCRbeta library. MiXCR, applied by TCRdb to the PCR reads, yields one record per CDR3 protein. The sample has tens of thousands of distinct CDR3 sequences; 15% to 20% are singletons. The sequences come from PBMCs, mostly from graft donor cells, collected 360 days after TCRalphabeta/CD19-depleted stem cell transplant. Source of these receptors: a male patient between 2 and 9 years old who had a stem cell transplant for acute lymphoblastic leukemia, so the T cells may come from the graft donor.

V usage is TRBV12-3 or TRBV12-4 and J usage is TRBJ2-1; 7 positions agree with TRBD2. The CDR3 totals 17 residues. The ends lost 3 bases at V and 5 bases at J; junction bases unmatched: 13. In DNA, the CDR3 is TGTGCCAGCAGTTTTGGGACCGCGGGAGAGGCGAACAATGAGCAGTTCTTC. The encoded protein is CASSFGTAGEANNEQFF.

Ten or more counts support this clonotype. The chain recombines TRBV5-4 with TRBJ1-2; the D is unclear. The V end lost 2 bases, the J end lost 0 bases, and 8 bases lay between the germline ends. Germline V gene data show CDR1 as SGHNT and CDR2 as YYREEE (reference sequence). This CDR3 has 14 amino acids. CDR3 sequence: CASSFSKTNYGYTF. CDR3 nucleotide sequence: TGTGCCAGCAGCTTTAGTAAGACTAACTATGGCTACACCTTC.

CDR3 in DNA: TGCGCCAGCAGCGTGTTCGGACGTTTTTCGGACAATGAGCAGTTCTTC. It encodes CASSVFGRFSDNEQFF. The chain uses TRBV4-1 and TRBJ2-1, with D uncertain. The CDR3 is made up of 16 amino acids. With 5 bases removed from V and 5 bases from J, the gap between germline ends came to 19 bases. Germline V gives CDR1 MGHRA, CDR2 YSYEKL.

The chain links TRBV6-5 to TRBJ2-3; unclear D gene. The CDR3 runs to 14 residues. Germline values: CDR1 MNHEY, CDR2 SVGAGI. Trimming cost V 4 bases and J 3 bases, with 11 bases left between them. The CDR3 sequence is CASSSDVRTDTQYF. As DNA, the CDR3 is TGTGCCAGCAGTTCCGATGTTAGGACAGATACGCAGTATTTT.

This chain links TRBV12-3 or TRBV12-4 with TRBJ2-4; D possibly corresponds to TRBD1 (6 bases). Trimming removed 3 bases from V and 0 bases from J, with 15 bases in between. The CDR3 is 17 amino acids. The CDR3 bases are TGTGCCAGCAGTTTGGCCCTCACAGGGTTAGCCAAAAACATTCAGTACTTC. Encoded protein: CASSLALTGLAKNIQYF.

The chain couples TRBV12-3 or TRBV12-4 to TRBJ2-1, with 8 nucleotides matching TRBD2. The length of the CDR3 is 15 residues. V was clipped by 4 bases and J by 3 bases; unmatched bases: 5. This chain's CDR3 is CASSSQLAVYNEQFF. Written as DNA, the CDR3 is TGTGCCAGCAGTTCCCAACTAGCGGTCTACAATGAGCAGTTCTTC.

This clonotype was counted between two and nine times. This chain uses TRBV12-3 or TRBV12-4 with TRBJ2-4; 8 bases line up with TRBD1. Trimming at V came to 2 bases and at J to 9 bases, leaving 6 bases not matched to a gene. This CDR3 has 14 residues. CDR3 in amino acids: CASSLYDRGTIQYF. CDR3 in DNA: TGTGCCAGCAGTTTATACGACAGGGGAACCATTCAGTACTTC.

This rearrangement joins TRBV7-2 to TRBJ2-1, with 9 bases fitting TRBD2. The CDR3 loop spans 17 amino acids. The ends lost 2 bases at V and 4 bases at J; junction bases unmatched: 9. Germline values: CDR1 SGHTA, CDR2 FQGNSA. The CDR3 region is CASSLNSGTSGYNEQFF. CDR3 nucleotide sequence: TGTGCCAGCAGCTTAAACAGCGGTACTAGCGGGTACAATGAGCAGTTCTTC.

The genes are TRBV5-1 and TRBJ2-5; no clear D. The CDR3 length is 14 residues. V was trimmed by 0 bases and J by 0 bases, leaving 6 bases between them. Germline V gene data show CDR1 as SGHRS and CDR2 as YFSETQ. The CDR3 reads CASSLAGNQETQYF. CDR3 DNA: TGCGCCAGCAGCTTGGCGGGCAACCAAGAGACCCAGTACTTC.

In its sample, this clonotype was seen once. The V call is TRBV10-3, the J call TRBJ2-5; 10 bases align to TRBD2. With V trimmed by 10 bases and J by 0 bases, 8 bases remained unmatched. The CDR3 is 15 residues long. Germline V gene lookup returns CDR1 ENHRY and CDR2 SYGVKD. CDR3 in DNA: TGTGCCACCCGCGGGACTAGCGCGTACCAAGAGACCCAGTACTTC. Its translation: CATRGTSAYQETQYF.

The V gene is TRBV7-9, the J gene TRBJ2-7; D could derive from TRBD1 or TRBD2 (5 bases each). Germline V gene data show CDR1 as SEHNR and CDR2 as FQNEAQ (reference sequence). The V end was cut by 5 bases, the J end by 0 bases, with 11 bases between. This CDR3 contains 14 residues. The DNA for the CDR3 is TGTGCCAGCAGCCCCCCGGGACCCTCCTACGAGCAGTACTTC. Its protein is CASSPPGPSYEQYF.

This clonotype was seen only a few times. V usage is TRBV3-1 and J usage is TRBJ2-5; TRBD1 might be the D (6 bases). Trimming removed 3 bases at V and 5 bases at J, with 19 bases between. Germline CDR1 and CDR2: LGHDT and YNNKEL (reference sequence). CDR3 size: 16 residues. This chain's CDR3 is CASSHVPRGSKETQYF. The CDR3 nucleotides read TGTGCCAGCAGCCACGTCCCCAGGGGCTCGAAGGAGACCCAGTACTTC.

The chain is built from TRBV4-2 and TRBJ2-7; 9 nucleotides match TRBD2. The junction had 11 bases not matched to a gene; V was cut back by 5 bases and J by 3 bases. The germline gives CDR1 LGHNA, CDR2 YNFKEQ. The CDR3 contains 16 residues. The CDR3 region has the DNA TGTGCCAGCAGCGTTCTGGTAGCGGGAGAGATCTACGAGCAGTACTTC. This translates into CASSVLVAGEIYEQYF.